A single sample is the source of the 25 T cell receptor beta chains below, sequenced in a study of blood T cell repertoires in COVID-19. The method was immunoSEQ multiplex PCR; TCRdb's version includes in-frame clones alone and lacks a portion of them. The sample gives some 150,000 clones, 70% to 90% of which show up once; roughly 7.1% is in the top ten. Input material: peripheral blood. The source is a middle-aged man who had recovered from COVID-19.

The rearrangement links TRBV12-3 or TRBV12-4 to TRBJ1-5; D call uncertain. This CDR3 region has 10 residues. V lost 5 bases and J 10 bases, leaving 6 bases between the germline ends. This CDR3 is CASSPLPQHF. The DNA for the CDR3 is TGTGCCAGCAGTCCGTTACCCCAGCATTTT.

The V gene is TRBV5-1, the J gene TRBJ2-3; TRBD2 is a possible D gene (5 bases). CDR3 length equals 14 residues. V was trimmed by 1 base and J by 2 bases, leaving 8 bases between them. The germline V gene encodes CDR1 SGHRS and CDR2 YFSETQ. The CDR3 DNA reads as TGCGCCAGCAGCTTGTCCGGGGTCACAGATACGCAGTATTTT. It encodes CASSLSGVTDTQYF. The whole variable domain, filled in from reference TRBV5-1 and TRBJ2-3, reads KAGVTQTPRYLIKTRGQQVTLSCSPISGHRSVSWYQQTPGQGLQFLFEYFSETQRNKGNFPGRFSGRQFSNSRSEMNVSTLELGDSALYLCASSLSGVTDTQYFGPGTRLTVL.

This sequence joins TRBV11-3 and TRBJ1-1; D is unresolved. The CDR3 sequence is 13 residues long. Germline loops: CDR1 SGHNT, CDR2 YENEEA. Trimming cost V 3 bases and J 0 bases, with 5 bases left between them. CDR3 sequence (DNA): TGTGCCAGCAGCTTTTCTTTGAACACTGAAGCTTTCTTT. Its translation: CASSFSLNTEAFF.

The chain has TRBV4-3 and TRBJ2-1, with D possibly matching TRBD2 (6 bases). Trimming took 0 bases from V and 3 from J, leaving 18 bases between them. Germline V gene lookup returns CDR1 LGHNA and CDR2 YSLEER. The CDR3 runs to 18 residues. This CDR3 reads CASSQERFGRLGYNEQFF. In nucleotides, the CDR3 is TGCGCCAGCAGCCAAGAAAGGTTCGGGAGATTGGGCTACAATGAGCAGTTCTTC.

The V gene is TRBV30, the J gene TRBJ1-6; D is perhaps TRBD1 (5 bases). Trimming removed 2 bases at V and 2 bases at J, with 10 bases between. Germline CDR1 and CDR2: GTSNPN and SVGIG (reference sequence). CDR3 length: 15 amino acids. CDR3 DNA: TGTGCCTGGAGTCAAGGGGTCCCCTATAATTCACCCCTCCACTTT. This translates into CAWSQGVPYNSPLHF.

This rearrangement joins TRBV27 to TRBJ2-6; TRBD1 aligns across 10 bases. V gave up 5 bases and J gave up 0 bases; unmatched junction bases: 4. CDR1 is MNHEY and CDR2 is SMNVEV in the germline V gene (reference sequence). CDR3 length: 17 residues. CDR3 nucleotide sequence: TGTGCCAGCAGTCGGGACAGGGGCGCCTCTGGGGCCAACGTCCTGACTTTC. Protein product: CASSRDRGASGANVLTF.

The rearrangement uses TRBV3-1 (or the pseudogene TRBV3-2) and TRBJ2-3, with TRBD2 identical over 9 bases. Germline V lookup: CDR1 LGHDT, CDR2 YNNKEL (reference sequence). This CDR3 spans 18 amino acids. V lost 0 bases to trimming and J lost 3 bases; unmatched junction nucleotides: 10. CDR3 protein: CASSQESGGGVLTDTQYF. The DNA for the CDR3 is TGTGCCAGCAGCCAAGAGAGCGGCGGGGGGGTTTTAACAGATACGCAGTATTTT.

This clone was recorded only once. The genes are TRBV9 and TRBJ1-5; possibly TRBD1 for D (6 bases). Trimming cost V 4 bases and J 5 bases, with 10 bases left between them. CDR1 and CDR2 (germline): SGDLS, YYNGEE. The CDR3 consists of 13 residues. CDR3 region: CASSPQGHQPQHF. The CDR3 bases are TGTGCCAGCAGCCCCCAGGGGCATCAGCCCCAGCATTTT.

The gene calls are TRBV4-1 and TRBJ1-1; no reliable D call. CDR3 length: 15 amino acids. The germline gives CDR1 MGHRA, CDR2 YSYEKL. V shed 0 bases and J shed 6 bases, with 14 bases lying between them. CDR3 residues: CASSQDVGRGAEAFF. In nucleotides, the CDR3 is TGCGCCAGCAGCCAAGATGTTGGCAGAGGCGCTGAAGCTTTCTTT.

The V and J genes are TRBV5-1 and TRBJ2-7; the D is unclear. Germline V gene lookup returns CDR1 SGHRS and CDR2 YFSETQ. V was pared by 0 bases and J by 4 bases, with 5 bases between. CDR3 length: 12 residues. The DNA of the CDR3 is TGCGCCAGCAGCTTGGACGGTTACGAGCAGTACTTC. It specifies CASSLDGYEQYF.

This chain connects TRBV21-1 to TRBJ2-5; the table calls TRBD1, which could not be checked here. TRBV21-1 is listed as a pseudogene. The CDR3 has 14 residues. CDR3 DNA sequence: TGTGCCAGCAGCAAAGGACAGGACCAAGAGACCCAGTACTTC. This sequence encodes CASSKGQDQETQYF.

A few counts support this clone. The CDR3, as DNA: TGTGCCAGCAGACGTATCTACCCTCCGAGGCAGGGGGCGGGAGGCTACACCTTC. It specifies CASRRIYPPRQGAGGYTF. The chain uses TRBV11-2 and TRBJ1-2; 8 nucleotides match TRBD1. V shed 6 bases, J shed 8 bases, and the junction held 23 bases outside the gene matches. CDR3 length: 18 amino acids. Germline V gives CDR1 SGHAT, CDR2 FQNNGV.

This chain connects TRBV7-2 to TRBJ2-7; D may be TRBD1 (5 bases). CDR1 and CDR2 from the germline V gene are SGHTA and FQGNSA. Trimming pared 1 base from V and 4 bases from J, leaving 11 bases between. The CDR3 is made up of 14 amino acids. In DNA, the CDR3 is TGTGCCAGCAGCTTAGGGGTACGACAGTACGAGCAGTACTTC. Encoded protein: CASSLGVRQYEQYF.

The CDR3 reads CASKQGLTNTEAFF. CDR3 sequence (DNA): TGTGCCAGCAAGCAGGGCCTTACGAACACTGAAGCTTTCTTT. The rearrangement joins TRBV9 to TRBJ1-1; possibly TRBD1 for D (5 bases). Between the trimmed V and J ends, which lost 6 bases and 1 base, there was a span of 13 bases. This CDR3 region has 14 residues. CDR1 and CDR2 from the germline V gene are SGDLS and YYNGEE.

This sequence joins TRBV11-2 and TRBJ1-3; maybe TRBD1 (6 bases). V lost 2 bases to trimming and J lost 0 bases, with 14 bases between them. CDR1 is SGHAT and CDR2 is FQNNGV in the germline V gene. The CDR3 covers 17 residues. CDR3 residues: CASSLRDKSLSGNTIYF. DNA for the CDR3: TGTGCCAGCAGCTTAAGGGACAAATCACTCTCTGGAAACACCATATATTTT.

This sequence joins TRBV27 and TRBJ2-4; 9 bases agree with TRBD1. CDR3 length equals 16 residues. V was clipped by 4 bases and J by 6 bases; unmatched bases: 10. The V gene's germline CDR1 is MNHEY and CDR2 SMNVEV (reference sequence). CDR3 DNA sequence: TGTGCCAGCAGTTCACCAACCCCGGGACAGGGAAACATTCAGTACTTC. Protein: CASSSPTPGQGNIQYF.

V gene TRBV6-2 or TRBV6-3 combines with J gene TRBJ2-2; possible D gene TRBD1, 7 bases. The CDR3 runs to 16 residues. V was pared by 2 bases and J by 3 bases, with 13 bases between. Germline-derived CDR1 and CDR2 are MNHEY and SVGEGT. The CDR3 DNA is TGTGCCAGCAGTTACGGAGGGGGCCTCGACACCGGGGAGCTGTTTTTT. Translating gives CASSYGGGLDTGELFF.

The rearrangement links TRBV24-1 to TRBJ2-4, with a possible D match to TRBD1 (6 bases). CDR1 and CDR2 (germline): KGHDR, SFDVKD. This CDR3 comprises 15 residues. Trimming pared 3 bases from V and 2 bases from J, leaving 10 bases between. The DNA for the CDR3 is TGTGCCACCAGTGATAATACAGGGTCCAAAAACATTCAGTACTTC. Residues: CATSDNTGSKNIQYF.

This chain links TRBV4-1 with TRBJ1-1; 8 positions match TRBD1. This CDR3 is built from 14 residues. J gave up 5 bases and V 7 bases, and 9 bases lay outside the gene matches. In germline, CDR1 is MGHRA, CDR2 YSYEKL. The CDR3 spells CASTAPGGGTEAFF. In nucleotides, the CDR3 is TGCGCCAGCACCGCTCCAGGGGGCGGAACTGAAGCTTTCTTT.

The chain couples TRBV6-1 to TRBJ2-7; TRBD2 might be the D (5 bases). The germline V gene has CDR1 MNHNS and CDR2 SASEGT. Deletions cut 1 base from V and 5 bases from J, with 12 bases between. The CDR3 totals 14 residues. The CDR3 DNA reads as TGTGCCAGCAGTGAAGGAGTTCTAGCCCACGAGCAGTACTTC. Translating gives CASSEGVLAHEQYF.

The chain links TRBV28 to TRBJ2-7; TRBD1 is a possible D gene (5 bases). The CDR3 has 16 residues. V shed 1 base and J shed 3 bases, with 16 bases lying between them. Germline CDR1 is MDHEN and CDR2 is SYDVKM. This chain's CDR3 is CASSLYSAGSNYEQYF. In DNA form, the CDR3 reads TGTGCCAGCAGTTTATATTCTGCAGGGTCCAACTACGAGCAGTACTTC.

In this sample, this clone turned up once. The rearrangement links TRBV9 to TRBJ1-6; 8 bases match TRBD1. Germline V gene sequence: CDR1 SGDLS, CDR2 YYNGEE. The V and J ends lost 0 bases and 7 bases, in that order; junction bases with no gene match: 6. The CDR3 runs to 16 residues. CDR3 in DNA: TGTGCCAGCAGCGTAGTCCCTACAGGGGGGAATTCACCCCTCCACTTT. Residues: CASSVVPTGGNSPLHF.

The V gene is TRBV11-2, the J gene TRBJ2-2, with D perhaps matching TRBD2 (6 bases). Trimming pared 6 bases from V and 4 bases from J, leaving 21 bases between. CDR3 length: 17 amino acids. From germline, CDR1 is SGHAT and CDR2 FQNNGV. The CDR3 DNA follows: TGTGCCAGCAGGCGAACCTCCCGGGACGGGGGCACCGGGGAGCTGTTTTTT. Amino acids: CASRRTSRDGGTGELFF.

Turning to this clone: The same CDR3 is also encoded by other DNA sequences in this sample. The rearrangement links TRBV7-3 to TRBJ1-1; D gene unclear. V lost 2 bases, J lost 1 base, and 8 bases lay in between. Germline-derived CDR1 and CDR2 are SGHTA and FQGTGA. This CDR3 is 14 amino acids long. CDR3 sequence: CASSLGQANTEAFF. CDR3 DNA: TGTGCCAGCAGCTTAGGGCAAGCGAACACTGAAGCTTTCTTT.

The rearrangement joins TRBV7-9 to TRBJ1-5; maybe TRBD1 (6 bases). Trimming cost V 8 bases and J 6 bases, with 8 bases left between them. There are 11 residues in the CDR3. Germline V gene data show CDR1 as SEHNR and CDR2 as FQNEAQ (reference sequence). Here the CDR3 reads CASGTSQPQHF. CDR3 coding DNA: TGTGCCAGCGGGACAAGTCAGCCCCAGCATTTT.